This TCR beta chain was captured in a study of T cell responses to AZD1222 COVID-19 vaccine. Study outcomes and limitations: Dominant at 160-218 and 743-854, vaccine-associated CD4 TCRs also spanned spike.

Using immunoSEQ multiplex PCR, the repertoire was profiled, and TCRdb retains in-frame clones only, with some absent. The profile covers 150,000 to 200,000 clones, with 75% to 90% appearing a single time and around 6.9% taken by the ten largest. As for this clone: Antigen: not known.

The CDR3 totals 13 residues. Germline assignment: CDR1 SGHTS and CDR2 YDEGEE. V was trimmed by 4 bases and J by 2 bases, leaving 7 bases between them. This TCR was recovered from an adult in good health. The specimen was peripheral blood, collected on day 0 of AZD1222 vaccination. The V call is TRBV5-8, the J call TRBJ1-3; D is undetermined. CDR3 region: CASSRGTGNTIYF. DNA for the CDR3: TGTGCCAGCAGCCGCGGAACTGGAAACACCATATATTTT.